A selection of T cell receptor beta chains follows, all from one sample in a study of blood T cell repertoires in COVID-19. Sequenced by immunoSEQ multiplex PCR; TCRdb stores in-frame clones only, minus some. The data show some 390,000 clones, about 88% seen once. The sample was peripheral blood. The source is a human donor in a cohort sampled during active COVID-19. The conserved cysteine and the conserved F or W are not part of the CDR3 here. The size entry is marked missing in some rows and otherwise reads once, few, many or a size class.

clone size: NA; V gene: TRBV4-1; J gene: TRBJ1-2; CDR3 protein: ASSPDRNYGYT
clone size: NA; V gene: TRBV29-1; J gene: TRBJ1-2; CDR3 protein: LAHREFGGYT
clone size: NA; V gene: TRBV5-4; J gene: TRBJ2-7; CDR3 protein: ASSQVPGQGAYEQY
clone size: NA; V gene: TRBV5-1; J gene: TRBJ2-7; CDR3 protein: ASSGLAGGNAYEQY
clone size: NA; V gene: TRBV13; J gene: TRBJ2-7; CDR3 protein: ASSFSTGTSSYEQY
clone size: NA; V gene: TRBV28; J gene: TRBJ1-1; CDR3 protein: ASSFERERTEAF
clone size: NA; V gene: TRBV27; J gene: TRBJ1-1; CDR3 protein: ASTDRENTEAF
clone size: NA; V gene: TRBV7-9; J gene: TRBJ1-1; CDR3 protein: ASSLNIEGGAEAF
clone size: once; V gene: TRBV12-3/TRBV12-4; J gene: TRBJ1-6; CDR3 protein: ASSLRYSPLH
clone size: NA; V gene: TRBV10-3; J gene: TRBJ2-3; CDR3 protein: AISDLSRTDTQY
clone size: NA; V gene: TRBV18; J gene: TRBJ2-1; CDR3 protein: ASSPPATPNNEQF
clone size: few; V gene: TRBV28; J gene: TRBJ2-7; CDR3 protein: ASSLPATYEQY
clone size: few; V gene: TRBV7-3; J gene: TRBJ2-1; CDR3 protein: ASSPYGSGDEQF
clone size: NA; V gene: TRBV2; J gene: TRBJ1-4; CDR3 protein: ASTGGTPNEKLF
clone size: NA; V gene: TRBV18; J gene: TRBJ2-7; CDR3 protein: ASSPRGPYEQY
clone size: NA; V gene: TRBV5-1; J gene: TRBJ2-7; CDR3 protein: ASSPAGQVGIYEQY
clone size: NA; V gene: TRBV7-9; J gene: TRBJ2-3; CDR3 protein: ASSPRRLDTDTQY
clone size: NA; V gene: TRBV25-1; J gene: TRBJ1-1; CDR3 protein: ASSEWGARGGTEAF
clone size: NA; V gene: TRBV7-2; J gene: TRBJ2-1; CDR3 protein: ASSPTGGNTMRQF
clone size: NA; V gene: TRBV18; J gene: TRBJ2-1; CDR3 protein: ASSPGRSGQNEQF
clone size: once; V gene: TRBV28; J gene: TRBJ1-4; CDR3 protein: ASSFIAQGNEKLF
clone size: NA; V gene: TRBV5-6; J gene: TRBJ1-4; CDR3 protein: ASSLAGTGGGNEKLF
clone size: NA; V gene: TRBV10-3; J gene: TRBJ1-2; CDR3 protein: AISRLGRGGGYT
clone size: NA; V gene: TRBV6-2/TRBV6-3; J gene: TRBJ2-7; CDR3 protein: ASSPQVGSGAILEQY
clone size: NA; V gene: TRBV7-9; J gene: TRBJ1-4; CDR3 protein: ASSTYRGLREKLF
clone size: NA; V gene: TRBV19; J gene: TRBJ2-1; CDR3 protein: ASSMGTSGVSEQF
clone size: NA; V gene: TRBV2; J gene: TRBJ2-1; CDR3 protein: ASSPGLALDEQF
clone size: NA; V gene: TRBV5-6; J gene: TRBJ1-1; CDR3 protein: ASSFSQGKPGPEAF
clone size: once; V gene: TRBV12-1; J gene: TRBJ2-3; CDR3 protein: ASSPPSDRTDTQY
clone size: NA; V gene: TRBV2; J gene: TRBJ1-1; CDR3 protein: ASRWTDMNTEAF
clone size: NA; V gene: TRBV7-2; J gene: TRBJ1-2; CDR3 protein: ASSLAEMGYT
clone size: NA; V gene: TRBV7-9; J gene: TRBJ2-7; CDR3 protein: ASNVIPGQTYEQY
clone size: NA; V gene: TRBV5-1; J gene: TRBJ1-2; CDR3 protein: ASSTRQGASGGYT
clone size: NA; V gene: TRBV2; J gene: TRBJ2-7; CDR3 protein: ASSDASGLAGGLSYEQY
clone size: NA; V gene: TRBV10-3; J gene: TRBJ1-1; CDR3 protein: AISEAGPPQAAF
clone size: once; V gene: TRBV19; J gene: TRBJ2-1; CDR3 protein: ASSIRVTSGNYNEQF
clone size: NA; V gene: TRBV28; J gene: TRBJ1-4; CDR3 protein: ASSEGGPNEKLF
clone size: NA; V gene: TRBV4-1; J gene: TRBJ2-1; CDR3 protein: ASSQSTPGLAVYNEQF
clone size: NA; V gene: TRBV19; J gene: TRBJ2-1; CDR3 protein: ASSIVAGTYNEQF
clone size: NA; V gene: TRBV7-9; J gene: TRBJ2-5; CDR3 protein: ASSSETGGERETQY
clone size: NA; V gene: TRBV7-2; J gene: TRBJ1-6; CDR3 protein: ASSLAGGGNNSPLH
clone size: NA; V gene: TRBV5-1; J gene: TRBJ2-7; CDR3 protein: ASSLRGQDRVASYEQY
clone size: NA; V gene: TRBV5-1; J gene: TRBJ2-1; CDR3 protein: ASRPGVETYNEQF
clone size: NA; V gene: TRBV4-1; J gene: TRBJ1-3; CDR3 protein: ASSQDRAGGNTIY
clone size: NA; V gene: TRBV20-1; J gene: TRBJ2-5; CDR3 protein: SASTGLAGYRQETQY
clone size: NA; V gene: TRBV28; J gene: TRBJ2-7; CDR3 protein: ASASSGRVREQY
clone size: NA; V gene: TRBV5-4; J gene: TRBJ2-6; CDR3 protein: ASSPERSSGANVLT
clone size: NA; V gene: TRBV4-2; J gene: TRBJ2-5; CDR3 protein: ASSQERFGQETQY